Listed here are 15 T cell receptor beta chains from one sample, sequenced in a study of OX40 agonist ivuxolimab in advanced cancers. The table came from immunoSEQ multiplex PCR; TCRdb's copy has only in-frame clones and leaves some out. The sample yields about 110,000 clones, 90% seen once. Sample: CD4+ or CD8+ T cells sorted from blood, taken in a trial of the OX40 agonist ivuxolimab. The source of these receptors is an adult with an advanced solid tumor such as melanoma, head and neck, liver or kidney cancer.

The chain links TRBV21-1 to TRBJ2-6; the DNA was not used to check the table's D call, TRBD1. TRBV21-1 corresponds to a pseudogene. This CDR3 spans 17 amino acids. The DNA of the CDR3 is TGTGCCAGCAGCTATGGACAGGCCACCTCTGGGGCCAACGTCCTGACTTTC. Translated, it gives CASSYGQATSGANVLTF.

The chain has TRBV7-3 and TRBJ2-7, with D perhaps TRBD1 (6 bases). Germline CDR1 reads SGHTA; CDR2 reads FQGTGA. Trimming took 4 bases from V and 5 from J, leaving 12 bases between them. The CDR3 consists of 13 residues. The CDR3 nucleotides read TGTGCCAGCAGCTACCCCAGGGGCAACGAGCAGTACTTC. Amino acid sequence: CASSYPRGNEQYF.

The CDR3 sequence is CASRRDRSYEQYF. DNA for the CDR3: TGTGCCAGTCGCCGGGACAGGTCCTACGAGCAGTACTTC. The rearrangement joins TRBV19 to TRBJ2-7; TRBD1 matches at 8 bases. This CDR3 has 13 amino acids. V was pared by 8 bases and J by 1 base, with 4 bases of the junction left unmatched. The V gene's germline CDR1 is LNHDA and CDR2 SQIVND (reference sequence).

The chain carries TRBV11-3 and TRBJ2-3; no clear D. Germline CDR1 reads SGHNT; CDR2 reads YENEEA. Trimming removed 5 bases at V and 2 bases at J, with 14 bases between. There are 15 residues in the CDR3. The CDR3: CASSPTGSLTDTQYF. As DNA, the CDR3 is TGTGCCAGCAGCCCCACCGGGTCCCTCACAGATACGCAGTATTTT.

CDR3 loop: CASSQDLEGLNGIQYF. The CDR3 DNA reads TGCGCCAGCAGCCAAGATCTGGAGGGTCTTAACGGCATTCAGTACTTC. J is TRBJ2-4 and V is TRBV4-1, with a tentative D call TRBD2 (6 bases). The CDR3 length is 16 residues. The ends were cut back, 0 bases at V and 9 bases at J, with 18 bases in the middle. The germline gives CDR1 MGHRA, CDR2 YSYEKL.

The gene calls are TRBV30 and TRBJ2-7; either TRBD1 or TRBD2 may supply D (5 bases each). V was clipped by 0 bases and J by 6 bases, with 15 bases between them. This CDR3 has 14 residues. Germline-derived CDR1 and CDR2 are GTSNPN and SVGIG (reference sequence). The CDR3 region has the DNA TGTGCCTGGAGTGTACGGGGCGAGATCTTCGAGCAGTACTTC. This translates into CAWSVRGEIFEQYF.

The gene calls are TRBV11-2 and TRBJ1-1; D not resolved. The V and J ends lost 0 bases and 5 bases respectively, with 10 bases between them. Germline lookup yields CDR1 SGHAT and CDR2 FQNNGV. CDR3 length: 14 amino acids. CDR3 DNA: TGTGCCAGCAGCTTAGATTGGGGTGGTACTGAAGCTTTCTTT. Its translation: CASSLDWGGTEAFF.

The chain is built from TRBV18 and TRBJ1-5; D call uncertain. The CDR3 is 14 residues long. Trimming pared 3 bases from V and 5 bases from J, leaving 11 bases between. In germline, CDR1 is KGHSH, CDR2 LQKENI. The CDR3 DNA is TGTGCCAGCTCACCCCTAGACGGTGATCAGCCCCAGCATTTT. Encoded protein: CASSPLDGDQPQHF.

The chain combines TRBV21-1 with TRBJ2-7; the table assigns TRBD2, which was not confirmed against the DNA. TRBV21-1 is a recognized pseudogene. This CDR3 is built from 16 residues. The CDR3 loop is CASTRLTSKRAYEQYF. The CDR3 DNA reads as TGTGCCAGCACACGGTTGACTAGCAAAAGGGCCTACGAGCAGTACTTC.

A note on this clone: Other DNA sequences in the sample encode the same CDR3. The CDR3 reads CASSVEGAGETQYF. In nucleotides, the CDR3 is TGTGCCAGCAGCGTAGAGGGGGCGGGAGAGACCCAGTACTTC. The genes are TRBV9 and TRBJ2-5, with TRBD1 matching 7 bases. The CDR3 runs to 14 residues. The trim removed 0 bases at V and 4 bases at J, leaving 3 bases unmatched. Per the germline V gene, CDR1 is SGDLS and CDR2 is YYNGEE.

The gene calls are TRBV5-6 and TRBJ1-4; 12 bases line up with TRBD1. Germline lookup yields CDR1 SGHDT and CDR2 YYEEEE. Trimming cost V 1 base and J 0 bases; bases outside gene matches: 4. This CDR3 comprises 18 residues. CDR3 region: CASSLPGQGASTNEKLFF. The CDR3, as DNA: TGTGCCAGCAGCTTGCCGGGACAGGGGGCGTCAACTAATGAAAAACTGTTTTTT. Together with reference TRBV5-6 and TRBJ1-4, the CDR3 gives the full variable domain: DAGVTQSPTHLIKTRGQQVTLRCSPKSGHDTVSWYQQALGQGPQFIFQYYEEEERQRGNFPDRFSGHQFPNYSSELNVNALLLGDSALYLCASSLPGQGASTNEKLFFGSGTQLSVL.

The chain recombines TRBV30 with TRBJ1-5; the D gene is possibly TRBD1 (6 bases). This CDR3 contains 13 residues. Germline CDR1 is GTSNPN and CDR2 is SVGIG (reference sequence). The V end lost 1 base, the J end lost 4 bases, and 8 bases lay between the germline ends. In nucleotides, the CDR3 is TGTGCCTGGAGTGGGACAGCAAATCAGCCCCAGCATTTT. It translates to CAWSGTANQPQHF.

The J gene is TRBJ2-1, the V gene TRBV6-1, with D perhaps matching TRBD1 (6 bases). The length of the CDR3 is 15 residues. Germline loops: CDR1 MNHNS, CDR2 SASEGT. Trimming took 2 bases from V and 2 from J, leaving 10 bases between them. CDR3 sequence: CASSERGNPYNEQFF. DNA of the CDR3: TGTGCCAGCAGTGAAAGGGGGAACCCCTACAATGAGCAGTTCTTC.

J is TRBJ2-1 and V is TRBV30; D is perhaps TRBD1 (5 bases). CDR3 length: 14 amino acids. Deletions cut 2 bases from V and 2 bases from J, with 10 bases between. CDR1 is GTSNPN, CDR2 SVGIG, per germline (reference sequence). The CDR3 nucleotides read TGTGCCTGGAGTCGAAAGGGGCCCTACAATGAGCAGTTCTTC. Residues: CAWSRKGPYNEQFF.

The chain is built from TRBV6-1 and TRBJ1-3; D is possibly TRBD1 (5 bases). V shed 6 bases and J shed 0 bases, with 12 bases lying between them. The CDR3 runs 15 residues. Looked up from germline, CDR1 is MNHNS and CDR2 is SASEGT. CDR3 in amino acids: CASSDGHYSGNTIYF. The CDR3, as DNA: TGTGCCAGCAGCGACGGACACTACTCTGGAAACACCATATATTTT.